The entry below gives a single TCR beta chain sequence along with its context. Its antigen is not identified. This CDR3 spans 15 amino acids. V was pared by 9 bases and J by 2 bases, with 9 bases of the junction left unmatched. Germline V CDR1 and CDR2: MGHRA, YSYEKL. Data came from immunoSEQ multiplex PCR; TCRdb stores just in-frame clones and leaves some out. The table has around 350,000 clones, approximately 90% seen once. These data are taken from a study of Ad26.COV2.S vaccination and SARS-CoV-2 variants. The study's findings and limits: Considerable breadth of spike-specific CD8+ and CD4+ T cell responses has reportedly been documented following vaccination. Similar non-spike TCR breadth was seen in vaccine and placebo recipients. Assessments of TCR breadth and depth may have underestimated the total T cell responses.

This rearrangement joins TRBV4-1 to TRBJ2-1; 8 bases align to TRBD2. The sequenced sample was peripheral blood, obtained after recovery from COVID-19. The receptor was isolated from a human donor who had recovered from COVID-19. The CDR3 nucleotides read TGCGCCAGTGCCCTTTCGGGGGGGACCTACAATGAGCAGTTCTTC. This codes for CASALSGGTYNEQFF.